The 22 T cell receptor beta chains below were found in one sample sequenced in a study of T cell repertoires in cytomegalovirus infection. TCRdb re-called the reads through MiXCR, storing one row per CDR3 protein. The data contain about a million distinct CDR3 sequences, approximately 30% of them singletons. These receptors' targets are unknown. Sequencing used cultured CD8+ T cells from PBMCs, obtained from culture after CMV antigen stimulation. These receptors all come from a human donor in good health (CMV status not recorded). Some clones in this sample may be carry-over from other donors' samples.

V usage is TRBV4-2 and J usage is TRBJ1-2; TRBD1 aligns across 10 bases. The CDR3 loop spans 15 amino acids. Germline loops: CDR1 LGHNA, CDR2 YNFKEQ. V gave up 3 bases and J gave up 8 bases; unmatched junction bases: 9. The CDR3 is CASSQTPGTGDGYTF. The CDR3, as DNA: TGTGCCAGCAGCCAGACCCCGGGGACAGGGGACGGCTACACCTTC.

V usage is TRBV6-1 and J usage is TRBJ2-3; 12 nucleotides line up with TRBD1. The V gene's germline CDR1 is MNHNS and CDR2 SASEGT. CDR3 length: 14 residues. V shed 7 bases, J shed 6 bases, and the junction held 5 bases outside the gene matches. The CDR3, as DNA: TGTGCCAGCACCCGGGACAGGGGGCTGGATACGCAGTATTTT. This codes for CASTRDRGLDTQYF.

This clonotype was seen a handful of times. This chain links TRBV7-3 with TRBJ2-5; the match to TRBD2 covers 10 bases. V was clipped by 2 bases and J by 3 bases; unmatched bases: 3. The germline V gene encodes CDR1 SGHTA and CDR2 FQGTGA. CDR3 length: 15 amino acids. The CDR3 reads CASSLPSGGEETQYF. The CDR3 DNA reads as TGTGCCAGCAGCTTACCAAGCGGGGGGGAAGAGACCCAGTACTTC.

This clonotype was seen a few times. The chain couples TRBV6-1 to TRBJ1-3; no firm D call. This CDR3 region has 15 residues. CDR1 is MNHNS, CDR2 SASEGT, per germline. The ends were cut back, 8 bases at V and 3 bases at J, with 17 bases in the middle. The CDR3 is CASLRDGSSGNTIYF. The CDR3 DNA sequence: TGTGCCAGCTTAAGGGATGGGTCTAGTGGAAACACCATATATTTT.

This clonotype appeared a few times. The rearrangement links TRBV14 to TRBJ2-6; D remains unclear. Between the trimmed V and J ends, which lost 0 bases and 3 bases, there was a span of 12 bases. Per germline, CDR1 SGHDN and CDR2 FVKESK. The CDR3 is made up of 17 amino acids. CDR3 sequence: CASSQDWMVSGANVLTF. The CDR3 DNA sequence: TGTGCCAGCAGCCAAGATTGGATGGTCAGTGGGGCCAACGTCCTGACTTTC.

With regard to this clonotype: A junction end diverges from the germline sequence, so it may reflect a read error. This chain links TRBV4-1 with TRBJ1-4; no definite D call. This CDR3 contains 15 residues. The germline V gene encodes CDR1 MGHRA and CDR2 YSYEKL. This chain's CDR3 is CASNQAKEFNEKLFF. CDR3 in DNA: TGCGCCAGCAACCAAGCGAAGGAGTTTAATGAAAAACTGTTTTTT.

This chain links TRBV27 with TRBJ1-2; TRBD1 is a possible D gene (6 bases). The CDR3 consists of 13 residues. Germline lookup yields CDR1 MNHEY and CDR2 SMNVEV (reference sequence). Trimming removed 5 bases at V and 3 bases at J, with 10 bases between. CDR3 DNA sequence: TGTGCCAGCAGTCAACAGGGCTACTATGGCTACACCTTC. Translation: CASSQQGYYGYTF.

The rearrangement joins TRBV28 to TRBJ1-5, with D tentatively TRBD1 (5 bases). Trimming stripped 3 bases from V and 8 bases from J, with 20 bases between. Germline CDR1 reads MDHEN; CDR2 reads SYDVKM. The CDR3 is 16 residues long. CDR3 coding DNA: TGTGCCAGCAGTTTTTTCGGTAAGGGGATGGTAGAGCCCCAGCATTTT. This translates into CASSFFGKGMVEPQHF.

This clonotype was seen a handful of times. The chain recombines TRBV14 with TRBJ2-5; 11 nucleotides line up with TRBD2. The length of the CDR3 is 15 residues. The germline gives CDR1 SGHDN, CDR2 FVKESK. J gave up 2 bases and V 3 bases, and 2 bases lay outside the gene matches. As DNA, the CDR3 is TGTGCCAGCAGCCAGGGACTAGCGGTACAAGAGACCCAGTACTTC. Encoded protein: CASSQGLAVQETQYF.

The chain uses TRBV5-6 and TRBJ2-7; tentative D call: TRBD1 (8 bases). The germline gives CDR1 SGHDT, CDR2 YYEEEE. This CDR3 has 16 residues. V lost 4 bases to trimming and J lost 3 bases, with 20 bases between them. The CDR3, as DNA: TGTGCCAGCAGCCCTAACAGGGGGGGCCGACGCTACGAGCAGTACTTC. Translated: CASSPNRGGRRYEQYF.

The rearrangement links TRBV14 to TRBJ2-1; possibly TRBD2 for D (5 bases). The CDR3 consists of 14 residues. V dropped 0 bases and J dropped 10 bases, with 13 bases sitting between them. Germline lookup yields CDR1 SGHDN and CDR2 FVKESK. The CDR3 reads CASSQEEVWNEQFF. The CDR3 coding sequence is TGTGCCAGCAGCCAAGAGGAGGTATGGAACGAGCAGTTCTTC. The complete variable domain, with remaining parts taken from reference TRBV14 and TRBJ2-1, reads EAGVTQFPSHSVIEKGQTVTLRCDPISGHDNLYWYRRVMGKEIKFLLHFVKESKQDESGMPNNRFLAERTGGTYSTLKVQPAELEDSGVYFCASSQEEVWNEQFFGPGTRLTVL.

Only a few counts were recorded for this clonotype. V is TRBV4-2 and J is TRBJ1-4, with D unclear. The CDR3 length is 17 residues. V was clipped by 6 bases and J by 0 bases, with 17 bases between them. Germline V CDR1 and CDR2: LGHNA, YNFKEQ. CDR3 amino acids: CASREGSRLATNEKLFF. The CDR3 bases are TGTGCCAGCAGGGAAGGTTCGCGACTTGCAACTAATGAAAAACTGTTTTTT.

Concerning this clonotype itself: This clone may be a read error of a much larger clone one base away. The CDR3 is CAGSSVRDSGGYNEQFF. The CDR3 DNA reads as TGTGCCGGCAGTTCGGTTAGGGATAGCGGGGGCTACAATGAGCAGTTCTTC. This sequence joins TRBV27 and TRBJ2-1, with 9 bases matching TRBD2. This CDR3 has 17 amino acids. Germline values: CDR1 MNHEY, CDR2 SMNVEV (reference sequence).

This chain links TRBV11-2 with TRBJ1-2; TRBD1 might be the D (6 bases). Germline-derived CDR1 and CDR2 are SGHAT and FQNNGV. This CDR3 contains 14 residues. Trimming pared 5 bases from V and 6 bases from J, leaving 16 bases between. This CDR3 is CASSARGHNHGYTF. The DNA of the CDR3 is TGTGCCAGCAGCGCACGGGGACATAATCATGGCTACACCTTC.

The genes are TRBV12-3 or TRBV12-4 and TRBJ2-1; maybe TRBD2 (7 bases). Trimming took off 7 bases at V and 9 bases at J, with 28 bases between the two ends. CDR3 length: 17 residues. Here the CDR3 reads CASTGREGGGDTGEQFF. DNA for the CDR3: TGTGCCAGCACCGGGAGAGAAGGGGGAGGGGATACGGGTGAGCAGTTCTTC.

This clonotype was found many times. This chain links TRBV7-9 with TRBJ2-7; 7 nucleotides match TRBD1. The V segment lost 4 bases and the J segment 8 bases; nucleotides outside the gene matches: 14. Germline V gene sequence: CDR1 SEHNR, CDR2 FQNEAQ (reference sequence). This CDR3 has 15 amino acids. The CDR3 DNA follows: TGTGCCAGCAGCTCGCCAGACAGGGCACAGGGTAAGCAGTACTTC. This codes for CASSSPDRAQGKQYF.

This clonotype came up a few times. V and J are TRBV6-2 or TRBV6-3 and TRBJ1-4, with D maybe TRBD1 (5 bases). This CDR3 is built from 15 residues. Trimming removed 4 bases from V and 12 bases from J, with 21 bases in between. Looked up from germline, CDR1 is MNHEY and CDR2 is SVGEGT. The CDR3 spells CASSFLQDTPVELFF. CDR3 nucleotide sequence: TGTGCCAGCAGTTTTCTCCAGGACACGCCGGTGGAACTGTTTTTT.

The V call is TRBV5-1, the J call TRBJ2-5; 10 nucleotides line up with TRBD2. J lost 2 bases, V lost 0 bases, and 10 bases had no gene match. The CDR3 runs to 18 residues. CDR1 SGHRS and CDR2 YFSETQ come from the germline V gene. Here the CDR3 DNA reads TGCGCCAGCAGCTTGGACCTCGCCCTAGCGGGGGAACAAGAGACCCAGTACTTC. It specifies CASSLDLALAGEQETQYF.

The chain recombines TRBV9 with TRBJ1-2; weak D call: TRBD1 (6 bases). This CDR3 has 13 residues. The germline V and J ends were trimmed by 7 bases and 12 bases, with 22 bases remaining between them. CDR1 is SGDLS and CDR2 is YYNGEE in the germline V gene. CDR3: CASVPGTTGANTF. The CDR3, as DNA: TGTGCCAGCGTCCCCGGGACAACGGGCGCTAACACCTTC.

The V call is TRBV27, the J call TRBJ1-1, with D hard to call. Germline CDR1 reads MNHEY; CDR2 reads SMNVEV (reference sequence). V was trimmed by 0 bases and J by 4 bases, leaving 6 bases between them. The CDR3 is 13 amino acids. Written as DNA, the CDR3 is TGTGCCAGCAGTTTATCGGAGGCCACTGAAGCTTTCTTT. It encodes CASSLSEATEAFF.

This clonotype was seen ten or more times. The chain joins TRBV12-3 or TRBV12-4 to TRBJ2-3, with no clear D. V lost 3 bases and J lost 3, with 25 bases in between. The CDR3 contains 19 residues. CDR3 sequence reads: CASSFLPLGNLRATDTQYF. The CDR3 nucleotides read TGTGCCAGCAGTTTTCTCCCATTAGGTAACCTCCGGGCGACAGATACGCAGTATTTT.

This clonotype was counted only a few times. The chain employs TRBV6-6 and TRBJ1-1; 9 positions agree with TRBD1. Per the germline V gene, CDR1 is MNHNY and CDR2 is SVGAGI (reference sequence). CDR3 length: 17 amino acids. V lost 6 bases to trimming and J lost 0 bases; unmatched junction nucleotides: 11. DNA for the CDR3: TGTGCCAGCAGGGCACGGGACAGGGACGTCTTGAACACTGAAGCTTTCTTT. Protein sequence: CASRARDRDVLNTEAFF.